This entry lists 23 T cell receptor beta chains sequenced from one sample in a study of T cells in Graves' hyperthyroidism and ophthalmopathy. RNA transcripts were the template for amplifying TCR beta CDR3 regions. Initially, a first-round RT-PCR of the TCR CDR3 employed the HTBI primer set. TCRdb re-called the multiplex PCR reads through MiXCR, storing one row per CDR3 protein. The sample includes just under 750,000 distinct CDR3 sequences, approximately 36% of them seen just once. Sequenced input: blood. Receptors originate from a woman in her thirties or forties with Graves' hyperthyroidism.

The V call is TRBV20-1, the J call TRBJ2-7; TRBD2 matches at 12 bases. The CDR3 is 16 residues long. V was clipped by 0 bases and J by 9 bases; unmatched bases: 12. Germline values: CDR1 DFQATT, CDR2 SNEGSKA (reference sequence). The CDR3, as DNA: TGCAGTGCTAGAGATACGACTAGCGGGAGTATTAGCGGGCAGTACTTC. Translation: CSARDTTSGSISGQYF.

On this clonotype: This may be a read error, as it is one base from a much larger clone. V is TRBV20-1 and J is TRBJ1-2; 8 bases map to TRBD1. Germline loops: CDR1 DFQATT, CDR2 SNEGSKA (reference sequence). V lost 5 bases to trimming and J lost 7 bases; unmatched junction nucleotides: 6. The CDR3 totals 12 residues. The CDR3 region is CSAAGGKGGYTF. The CDR3 DNA sequence: TGCAGTGCTGCAGGGGGCAAAGGTGGCTACACCTTC.

Many counts were recorded for this clonotype. The V call is TRBV20-1, the J call TRBJ1-3; D is ambiguous. The germline gives CDR1 DFQATT, CDR2 SNEGSKA (reference sequence). Trimming cost V 6 bases and J 5 bases, with 17 bases left between them. The CDR3 is 14 amino acids. DNA of the CDR3: TGCAGTGCCCTTCCCATAGGCAGGCGAAACACCATATATTTT. The encoded protein is CSALPIGRRNTIYF.

This clonotype showed up just a few times. J is TRBJ2-5 and V is TRBV20-1; either TRBD1 or TRBD2 may fit D (5 bases each). Germline values: CDR1 DFQATT, CDR2 SNEGSKA (reference sequence). Trimming removed 0 bases at V and 0 bases at J, with 11 bases between. The CDR3 is made up of 15 amino acids. The CDR3 loop is CSARDEGTHQETQYF. CDR3 DNA sequence: TGCAGTGCTAGAGATGAGGGGACCCACCAAGAGACCCAGTACTTC.

This chain connects TRBV24-1 to TRBJ2-1; 7 bases agree with TRBD2. Trimming at V came to 0 bases and at J to 4 bases, leaving 5 bases not matched to a gene. The CDR3 is 16 residues long. Per germline, CDR1 KGHDR and CDR2 SFDVKD. The CDR3 loop is CATSDLAAGKYNEQFF. The CDR3 DNA reads TGTGCCACCAGTGATTTGGCAGCGGGGAAATACAATGAGCAGTTCTTC.

On this clonotype: At one boundary the junction diverges from the germline segment, which might be a read error. This sequence joins TRBV11-2 and TRBJ2-2; TRBD1 agrees at 11 bases. This CDR3 has 13 amino acids. Germline CDR1 and CDR2: SGHAT and FQNNGV. The CDR3 nucleotides are TGTGCCAGCAGTCCAGCCGGGACAGGGGGGCTGTTTTTT. Its protein product is CASSPAGTGGLFF. Full variable domain (outside the CDR3, taken from reference TRBV11-2 and TRBJ2-2): EAGVAQSPRYKIIEKRQSVAFWCNPISGHATLYWYQQILGQGPKLLIQFQNNGVVDDSQLPKDRFSAERLKGVDSTLKIQPAKLEDSAVYLCASSPAGTGGLFFGEGSRLTVL.

J is TRBJ1-2 and V is TRBV20-1, with TRBD1 identical over 10 bases. The CDR3 has 12 residues. The germline CDR1 and CDR2 sequences are DFQATT and SNEGSKA (reference sequence). The CDR3 spells CSGEGQGIGYTF. The CDR3 DNA sequence: TGCAGCGGAGAGGGACAGGGGATTGGCTACACCTTC.

This clonotype came up many times. The chain carries TRBV29-1 and TRBJ1-2; D uncertain. V lost 2 bases and J 5 bases, leaving 9 bases between the germline ends. Germline CDR1 reads SQVTM; CDR2 reads ANQGSEA. This CDR3 has 12 amino acids. The CDR3 DNA reads TGCAGCGTTGAACGGTCTGATTATGGCTACACCTTC. Translated, it gives CSVERSDYGYTF.

The count of this clonotype is one. The chain links TRBV5-6 to TRBJ1-4, with a possible D match to TRBD1 (6 bases). CDR1 and CDR2 (germline): SGHDT, YYEEEE. This CDR3 is 16 amino acids long. The V gene lost 4 bases and the J gene lost 3 bases, with 16 bases spanning the gap. DNA of the CDR3: TGTGCCAGCAGCAGAACAGGGAGAACGGCTAATGAAAAACTGTTTTTT. It is translated as CASSRTGRTANEKLFF.

This clonotype was detected only a few times. The chain couples TRBV24-1 to TRBJ1-1, with 8 bases matching TRBD1. The CDR3 contains 15 residues. The junction had 7 bases not matched to a gene; V was cut back by 4 bases and J by 4 bases. The germline V gene encodes CDR1 KGHDR and CDR2 SFDVKD. CDR3 DNA sequence: TGTGCCACCAGTGACTCCCGGACAGGGAGCACTGAAGCTTTCTTT. Its protein product is CATSDSRTGSTEAFF.

This clonotype came up many times. This sequence may be a read error, since a much larger clone differs from it by one base. The chain combines TRBV7-2 with TRBJ2-7, with D unclear. The germline V and J ends were trimmed by 6 bases and 1 base, with 4 bases remaining between them. Germline V gene lookup returns CDR1 SGHTA and CDR2 FQGNSA. This CDR3 region has 11 residues. The CDR3 sequence is CASRQSYEQYF. In DNA, the CDR3 is TGTGCCAGCAGGCAATCCTACGAGCAGTACTTC.

This clonotype has more than one count but fewer than ten. CDR3 DNA: TGTGCCAGTAGTATGGGAGACAGGGGAACCGATAACTATGGCTACACCTTC. Its translation: CASSMGDRGTDNYGYTF. This rearrangement joins TRBV19 to TRBJ1-2; 8 nucleotides align to TRBD1. Per germline, CDR1 LNHDA and CDR2 SQIVND (reference sequence). CDR3 length: 17 amino acids. J gave up 1 base and V 3 bases, and 10 bases lay outside the gene matches.

This sequence joins TRBV7-2 and TRBJ2-5, with 7 bases lining up with TRBD1. CDR3 length: 14 residues. J lost 11 bases, V lost 5 bases, and 14 bases had no gene match. Germline V gives CDR1 SGHTA, CDR2 FQGNSA. The CDR3 DNA is TGTGCCAGCAGCCGACAGACAGGGCCGGATACGCAGTACTTC. Protein product: CASSRQTGPDTQYF. The complete variable domain, with remaining parts taken from reference TRBV7-2 and TRBJ2-5, reads GAGVSQSPSNKVTEKGKDVELRCDPISGHTALYWYRQSLGQGLEFLIYFQGNSAPDKSGLPSDRFSAERTGGSVSTLTIQRTQQEDSAVYLCASSRQTGPDTQYFGPGTRLLVL.

This clonotype showed up many times. The rearrangement links TRBV9 to TRBJ2-5, with D possibly TRBD1 on 5 matching bases. V was shortened by 0 bases and J by 1 base, with 10 bases between the two germline ends. CDR1 and CDR2 from the germline V gene are SGDLS and YYNGEE. The CDR3 has 15 amino acids. The CDR3 protein is CASSVGFRVQETQYF. As DNA, the CDR3 is TGTGCCAGCAGCGTAGGTTTCAGGGTCCAAGAGACCCAGTACTTC.

This clonotype was recorded at least ten times. The chain carries TRBV7-8 and TRBJ2-5; the D gene is possibly TRBD2 (6 bases). The CDR3 consists of 13 residues. V was pared by 5 bases and J by 7 bases, with 14 bases between. Germline V gene lookup returns CDR1 SGHVS and CDR2 FQNEAQ. The CDR3 sequence is CASSRLSGRTQYF. The CDR3 DNA reads as TGTGCCAGCAGCCGATTGTCCGGGAGGACCCAGTACTTC.

Points on this clonotype: This may come from a read error, since a much larger clone is one base off. V is TRBV4-3 and J is TRBJ2-7; D unresolved. The CDR3 extends over 13 amino acids. Trimming removed 2 bases at V and 3 bases at J, with 8 bases between. CDR1 and CDR2 from the germline V gene are LGHNA and YSLEER. The CDR3 loop is CASSQNTRYEQYF. The DNA for the CDR3 is TGCGCCAGCAGCCAAAATACCCGCTACGAGCAGTACTTC.

This clonotype has a count of ten or more. CDR3: CASRQGALSYTF. The CDR3 DNA is TGTGCCAGCAGACAGGGGGCGCTAAGCTACACCTTC. The rearrangement joins TRBV6-5 to TRBJ1-2; 9 bases line up with TRBD1. The CDR3 length is 12 residues. Per the germline V gene, CDR1 is MNHEY and CDR2 is SVGAGI. V dropped 6 bases and J dropped 9; count of bases not matched to a gene: 5.

This clonotype was counted many times. This chain links TRBV10-1 with TRBJ2-6; TRBD1 matches 9 bases. The CDR3 covers 16 residues. The germline V gene encodes CDR1 WNHNN and CDR2 SYGVQD (reference sequence). V lost 7 bases to trimming and J lost 2 bases; unmatched junction nucleotides: 6. This CDR3 is CASKQGADAGANVLTF. CDR3 sequence (DNA): TGCGCCAGCAAACAGGGGGCAGACGCTGGGGCCAACGTCCTGACTTTC.

This clonotype has more than one count but fewer than ten. The J gene is TRBJ1-2, the V gene TRBV6-1, with a weak D call TRBD1 (6 bases). The CDR3 consists of 13 residues. The germline V gene encodes CDR1 MNHNS and CDR2 SASEGT. V was cut by 5 bases and J by 4 bases, with 11 bases left in between. The CDR3 loop is CASSTGSPYGYTF. CDR3 coding DNA: TGTGCCAGCAGTACAGGGTCCCCCTATGGCTACACCTTC.

Concerning this clonotype: Because the CDR3's place on the DNA is in doubt, the DNA is left out and the CDR3 is given as listed by TCRdb. The chain carries TRBV10-3 and TRBJ2-5; TRBD1, the table's D call, lacks a check against the DNA. The CDR3 extends over 16 residues, inclusive of both ends. Germline lookup yields CDR1 ENHRY and CDR2 SYGVKD. CDR3 amino acids: CAICSARGTFQETQYF.

The V call is TRBV6-5, the J call TRBJ2-7; weak D call: TRBD2 (5 bases). CDR3 size: 13 residues. The germline V and J ends were trimmed by 5 bases and 6 bases, with 14 bases remaining between them. The germline CDR1 and CDR2 sequences are MNHEY and SVGAGI. The CDR3, as DNA: TGTGCCAGCAGTGGACTGGTGCAGGCCGAGCAGTACTTC. Translation gives CASSGLVQAEQYF.

Remarks on this clonotype: A read error may account for a junction end that differs from germline. The rearrangement joins TRBV10-3 to TRBJ2-7; D is perhaps TRBD1 (6 bases). The CDR3 runs 13 residues. The germline gives CDR1 ENHRY, CDR2 SYGVKD. The CDR3 region has the DNA TGTGCCAGCAGTAAGGACAGTTCCTACGAGCAGTACTTC. As protein: CASSKDSSYEQYF.

The CDR3 region is CACPTGDRGSYEQYF. The DNA of the CDR3 is TGTGCCTGCCCGACAGGGGATCGTGGCTCCTACGAGCAGTACTTC. The chain couples TRBV30 to TRBJ2-7; 8 nucleotides align to TRBD1. The ends lost 6 bases at V and 0 bases at J; junction bases unmatched: 10. The CDR3 length is 15 residues. The V gene's germline CDR1 is GTSNPN and CDR2 SVGIG (reference sequence).